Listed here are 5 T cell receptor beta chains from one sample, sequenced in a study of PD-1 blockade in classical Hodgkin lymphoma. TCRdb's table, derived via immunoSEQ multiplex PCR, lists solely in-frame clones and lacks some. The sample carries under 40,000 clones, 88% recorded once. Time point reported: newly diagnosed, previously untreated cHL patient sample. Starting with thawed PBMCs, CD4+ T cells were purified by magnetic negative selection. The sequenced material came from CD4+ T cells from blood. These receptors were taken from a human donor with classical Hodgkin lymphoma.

The chain's CDR3 is CAISGGLAGANEQFF. CDR3 DNA: TGTGCCATCAGTGGAGGGCTAGCGGGAGCAAATGAGCAGTTCTTC. V is TRBV10-3 and J is TRBJ2-1; 10 bases align to TRBD2. Germline V gene sequence: CDR1 ENHRY, CDR2 SYGVKD. The CDR3 totals 15 residues. Unmatched junction bases numbered 7, after V lost 4 bases and J lost 7 bases.

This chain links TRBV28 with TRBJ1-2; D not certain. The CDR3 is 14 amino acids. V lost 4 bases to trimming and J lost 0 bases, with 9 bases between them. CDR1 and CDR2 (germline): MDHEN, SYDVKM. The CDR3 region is CASSSLGSNYGYTF. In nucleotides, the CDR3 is TGTGCCAGCAGTTCCCTGGGCTCTAACTATGGCTACACCTTC.

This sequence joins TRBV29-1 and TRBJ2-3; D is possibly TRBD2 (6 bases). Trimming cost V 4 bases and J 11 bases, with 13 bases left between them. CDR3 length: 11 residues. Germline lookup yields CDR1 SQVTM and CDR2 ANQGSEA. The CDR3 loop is CSVGGDRVQYF. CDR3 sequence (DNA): TGCAGCGTTGGGGGGGACCGGGTGCAGTATTTT.

DNA for the CDR3: TGTGCCAGCAGCCGTAACATGGTGATTACTGAAGCTTTCTTT. This sequence encodes CASSRNMVITEAFF. The chain recombines TRBV5-6 with TRBJ1-1; the D is unclear. Germline V lookup: CDR1 SGHDT, CDR2 YYEEEE. V dropped 4 bases and J dropped 5 bases, with 15 bases sitting between them. CDR3 length equals 14 residues.

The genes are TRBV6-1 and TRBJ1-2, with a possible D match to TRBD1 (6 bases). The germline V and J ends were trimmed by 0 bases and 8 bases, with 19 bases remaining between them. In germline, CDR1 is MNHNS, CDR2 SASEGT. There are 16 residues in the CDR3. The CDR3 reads CASSEALPGTTGGYTF. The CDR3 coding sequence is TGTGCCAGCAGTGAAGCGCTTCCTGGGACAACGGGGGGCTACACCTTC.